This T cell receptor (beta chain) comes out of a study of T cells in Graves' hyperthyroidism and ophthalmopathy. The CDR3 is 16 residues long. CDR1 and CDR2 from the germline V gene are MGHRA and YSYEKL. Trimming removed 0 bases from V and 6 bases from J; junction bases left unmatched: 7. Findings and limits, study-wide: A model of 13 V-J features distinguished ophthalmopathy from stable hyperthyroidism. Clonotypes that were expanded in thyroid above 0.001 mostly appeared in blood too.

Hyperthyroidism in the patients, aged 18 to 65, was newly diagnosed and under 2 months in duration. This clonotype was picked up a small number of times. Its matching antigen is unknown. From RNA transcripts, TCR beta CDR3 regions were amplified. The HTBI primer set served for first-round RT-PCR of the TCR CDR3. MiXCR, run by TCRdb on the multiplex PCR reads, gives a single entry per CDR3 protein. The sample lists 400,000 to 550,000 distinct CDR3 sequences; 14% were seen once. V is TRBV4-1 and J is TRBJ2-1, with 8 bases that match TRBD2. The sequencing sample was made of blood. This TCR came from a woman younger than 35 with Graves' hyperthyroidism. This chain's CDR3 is CASSQEGAGVGNEQFF. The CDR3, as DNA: TGCGCCAGCAGCCAAGAGGGAGCGGGAGTCGGCAATGAGCAGTTCTTC.